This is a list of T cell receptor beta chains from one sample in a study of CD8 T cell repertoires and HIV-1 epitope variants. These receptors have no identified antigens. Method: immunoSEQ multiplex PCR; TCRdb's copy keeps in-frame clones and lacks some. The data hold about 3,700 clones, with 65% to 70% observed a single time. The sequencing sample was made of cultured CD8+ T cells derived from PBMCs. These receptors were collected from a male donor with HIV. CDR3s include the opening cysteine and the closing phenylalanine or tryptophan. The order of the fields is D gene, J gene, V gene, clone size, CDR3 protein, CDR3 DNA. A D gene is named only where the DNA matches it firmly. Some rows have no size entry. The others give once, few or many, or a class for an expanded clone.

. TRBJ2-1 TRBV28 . CASSKPLGFNEQFF TGTGCCAGCAGTAAACCTCTAGGATTCAATGAGCAGTTCTTC
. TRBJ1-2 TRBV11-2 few CASSLGPGIMDYTF TGTGCCAGCAGCTTAGGGCCGGGGATTATGGACTACACCTTC
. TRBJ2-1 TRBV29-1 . CSVEPDPGNEQFF TGCAGCGTTGAACCGGACCCTGGCAATGAGCAGTTCTTC
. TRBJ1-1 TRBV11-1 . CASSSDTLNTEAFF TGTGCCAGCAGCTCCGACACCTTGAACACTGAAGCTTTCTTT
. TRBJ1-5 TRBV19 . CASSMDISSNQPQHF TGTGCCAGTAGTATGGACATCAGCAGCAATCAGCCCCAGCATTTT
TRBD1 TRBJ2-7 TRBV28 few CASSFRDSYEQYF TGTGCCAGCAGTTTCCGGGACAGCTACGAGCAGTACTTC
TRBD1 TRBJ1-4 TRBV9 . CASSTSGGYEKLFF TGTGCCAGCAGCACTTCAGGGGGGTATGAAAAACTGTTTTTT
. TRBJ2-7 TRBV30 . CAWSALTTSSYEQYF TGTGCCTGGAGTGCATTGACAACTAGCTCCTACGAGCAGTACTTC
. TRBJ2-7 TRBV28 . CASSSKWAGEGSYEQYF TGTGCCAGCAGTTCTAAGTGGGCAGGGGAAGGATCCTACGAGCAGTACTTC
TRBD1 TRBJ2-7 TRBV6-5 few CASSGTGWYEQYF TGTGCCAGCAGCGGGACAGGGTGGTACGAGCAGTACTTC
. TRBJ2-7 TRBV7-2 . CASSPPRRGRSEQYF TGTGCCAGCAGCCCGCCCCGCCGGGGGCGCAGTGAGCAGTACTTC
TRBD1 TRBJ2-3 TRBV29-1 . CSVEDIQRDRGDLDTQYF TGCAGCGTTGAAGATATTCAACGCGACAGGGGTGATTTGGATACGCAGTATTTT
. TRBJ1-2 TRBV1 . CASSQDPPDLDYGYTF TGCGCCAGCAGCCAAGATCCCCCAGACTTGGACTATGGCTACACCTTC
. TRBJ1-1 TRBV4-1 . CASSQDVGQGNTEAFF TGCGCCAGCAGCCAAGATGTTGGGCAGGGGAACACTGAAGCTTTCTTT
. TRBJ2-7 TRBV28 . CASSWTDLAYEQYF TGTGCCAGCAGTTGGACAGACCTTGCCTACGAGCAGTACTTC
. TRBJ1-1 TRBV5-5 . CASSSDNPNTEAFF TGTGCCAGCAGCTCAGACAACCCGAACACTGAAGCTTTCTTT
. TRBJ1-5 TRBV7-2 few CASSSEGYSNQPQHF TGTGCCAGCAGCTCGGAGGGCTATAGCAATCAGCCCCAGCATTTT
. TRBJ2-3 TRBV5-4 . CASSLSGWADTQYF TGTGCCAGCAGCTTGAGCGGGTGGGCAGATACGCAGTATTTT
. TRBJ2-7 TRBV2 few CASSERGYSYEQYF TGTGCCAGCAGTGAGCGGGGATACTCCTACGAGCAGTACTTC
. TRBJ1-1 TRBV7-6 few CASIEYSGTEAFF TGTGCCAGCATTGAGTATTCGGGCACTGAAGCTTTCTTT
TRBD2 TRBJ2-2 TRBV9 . CASSGPVVGGGTIEPNTGELFF TGTGCCAGCAGCGGACCGGTGGTGGGCGGGGGTACGATCGAACCGAACACCGGGGAGCTGTTTTTT
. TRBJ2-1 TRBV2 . CASSGKHQLYNEQFF TGTGCCAGCAGTGGCAAGCATCAACTCTACAATGAGCAGTTCTTC
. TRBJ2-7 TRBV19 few CASSTSISYEQYF TGTGCCAGTAGTACCTCGATTTCCTACGAGCAGTACTTC
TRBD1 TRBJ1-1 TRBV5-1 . CASSLVTGVLSTEAFF TGCGCCAGCAGCTTGGTGACAGGGGTCTTGAGCACTGAAGCTTTCTTT
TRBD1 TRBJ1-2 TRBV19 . CASSIEPTGGTPTHLYGYTF TGTGCCAGTAGCATAGAACCGACAGGGGGAACCCCTACCCACTTATATGGCTACACCTTC
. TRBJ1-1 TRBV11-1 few CASSPQAIPNTEAFF TGTGCCAGCAGCCCCCAGGCGATCCCGAACACTGAAGCTTTCTTT
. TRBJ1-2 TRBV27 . CASSLAGEERYGYTF TGTGCCAGCAGTTTGGCGGGGGAAGAACGTTATGGCTACACCTTC
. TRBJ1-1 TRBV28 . CAARVTGNTEAFF TGTGCCGCTAGAGTGACAGGGAACACTGAAGCTTTCTTT
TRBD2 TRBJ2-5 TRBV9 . CASSVASSGGETQYF TGTGCCAGCAGCGTAGCTTCGAGCGGGGGGGAGACCCAGTACTTC
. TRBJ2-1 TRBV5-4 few CASSLMVDNEQFF TGTGCCAGCAGCTTGATGGTTGACAATGAGCAGTTCTTC
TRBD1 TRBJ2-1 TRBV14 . CASSQVLDREKFF TGTGCCAGCAGCCAAGTCCTAGACAGGGAAAAGTTCTTC
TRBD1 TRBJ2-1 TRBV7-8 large CASSLAGQGSYNEQFF TGTGCCAGCAGCTTAGCGGGACAGGGCTCCTACAATGAGCAGTTCTTC
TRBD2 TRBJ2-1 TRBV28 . CASRPGLAGVGEQFF TGTGCCAGCAGGCCGGGACTAGCGGGAGTAGGCGAGCAGTTCTTC
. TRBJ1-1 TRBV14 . CASSPTGLGAEAFF TGTGCCAGCAGCCCAACAGGGCTAGGGGCTGAAGCTTTCTTT
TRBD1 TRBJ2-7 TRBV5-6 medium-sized CASSLQGDYEQYF TGTGCCAGCAGCTTACAGGGGGACTACGAGCAGTACTTC
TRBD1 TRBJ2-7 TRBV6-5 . CASSYPSTGSGEQYF TGTGCCAGCAGTTACCCGTCGACAGGGTCTGGCGAGCAGTACTTC
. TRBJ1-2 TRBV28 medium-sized CASSLDRWGYTF TGTGCCAGCAGTCTGGATCGCTGGGGCTACACCTTC
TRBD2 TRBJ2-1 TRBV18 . CASSLASGGASYNEQFF TGTGCCAGCTCCCTCGCTAGCGGGGGGGCCTCCTACAATGAGCAGTTCTTC
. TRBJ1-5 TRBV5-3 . CARSGTDYRALGERNQPQHF TGTGCCAGAAGCGGTACCGATTACAGGGCCCTGGGCGAGAGGAATCAGCCCCAGCATTTT
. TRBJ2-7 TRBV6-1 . CASHNTQVTYEQYF TGTGCCAGCCATAACACACAGGTTACCTACGAGCAGTACTTC
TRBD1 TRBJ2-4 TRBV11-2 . CASSLGQGATKNIQYF TGTGCCAGCAGCTTAGGACAGGGTGCGACCAAAAACATTCAGTACTTC
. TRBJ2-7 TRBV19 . CASRPSPSSYEQYF TGTGCCAGTAGGCCCTCGCCGAGCTCCTACGAGCAGTACTTC
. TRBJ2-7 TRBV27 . CATRGNSYEQYF TGTGCCACCCGGGGAAACTCCTACGAGCAGTACTTC
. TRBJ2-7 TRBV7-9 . CASSQGGRGLSYEQYF TGTGCCAGCAGCCAAGGAGGCAGGGGACTGTCCTACGAGCAGTACTTC
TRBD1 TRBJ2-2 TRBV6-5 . CASSWDRANTGELFF TGTGCCAGCAGTTGGGACAGGGCGAACACCGGGGAGCTGTTTTTT
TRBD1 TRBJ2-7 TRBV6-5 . CASSLDRATSYEQYF TGTGCCAGCAGCCTGGACAGGGCCACATCCTACGAGCAGTACTTC
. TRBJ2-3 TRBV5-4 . CASTQPGDTQYF TGTGCCAGCACCCAACCGGGAGATACGCAGTATTTT
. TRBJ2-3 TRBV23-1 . CASSLRAPRQSTDTQYF TGCGCCAGCAGTCTCCGCGCGCCACGGCAGAGCACAGATACGCAGTATTTT
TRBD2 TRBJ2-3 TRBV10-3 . CAIRSGDHTDTQYF TGTGCCATCCGGAGCGGGGACCACACAGATACGCAGTATTTT
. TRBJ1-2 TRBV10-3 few CAISPQLGEGVNGYTF TGTGCCATCAGTCCTCAACTCGGAGAGGGGGTAAATGGCTACACCTTC
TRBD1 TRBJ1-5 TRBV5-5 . CASSLDTGGGQPQHF TGTGCCAGCAGCTTGGATACAGGGGGCGGCCAGCCCCAGCATTTT